Listed here is a single T cell receptor beta chain. Its matching antigen is unknown. The CDR3 is made up of 15 amino acids. Germline-derived CDR1 and CDR2 are LNHDA and SQIVND (reference sequence). The V end lost 7 bases, the J end lost 0 bases, and 13 bases lay between the germline ends. The entry originates in a study of cytomegalovirus exposure and HLA in healthy donors. Study-wide results and caveats: Reports described diagnosis of cytomegalovirus status by the classifier as highly specific and sensitive. In a later analysis, across HLA loci, associated TCR counts were highest for DRB1, lowest for HLA-C. In a later analysis, a genetic analysis reported fewer productive-TCR N-insertions in an Asian-associated ancestry cluster than the cohort average. A missense variant in DCLRE1C was later tied to TCR beta V- and J-gene trimming.

A multiplex PCR was run with 60 Vbeta primers and 13 Jbeta primers. TCRdb's table, derived via immunoSEQ multiplex PCR, lists solely in-frame clones and lacks some. The repertoire holds approximately 300,000 clones, with 80% as singletons. What was sequenced was PBMCs. V is TRBV19 and J is TRBJ1-5; tentatively, D is TRBD1 (5 bases). This receptor was identified in a girl aged 2 to 9 in good health and CMV-seronegative. The CDR3 region is CASTVGLYSNQPQHF. The DNA of the CDR3 is TGTGCCAGTACGGTGGGGCTTTATAGCAATCAGCCCCAGCATTTT.